The present T cell receptor (beta chain) was sequenced within a study of blood T cell repertoires in COVID-19. About the research overall: From T cells, B-cell-depleted T cells, or PBMCs came the material, which was cDNA or gDNA.

This table comes from immunoSEQ multiplex PCR, and its TCRdb copy is limited to in-frame clones, with some not included. This sample has some 240,000 clones, with 80% to 90% found just once. The CDR3 spans 15 residues. V was shortened by 4 bases and J by 5 bases, with 17 bases between the two germline ends. Germline-derived CDR1 and CDR2 are MNHEY and SVGAGI. The J gene is TRBJ1-1, the V gene TRBV6-5, with TRBD1 as a possible D gene (5 bases). Sequencing was performed on PBMCs or T cells enriched from blood (not recorded which). The sequence derives from a woman between 40 and 50 years old who had been exposed to COVID-19. The CDR3 DNA reads TGTGCCAGCAGTTTAGGGGCCCAGGGATCAACTGAAGCTTTCTTT. As protein: CASSLGAQGSTEAFF.